The TCR beta chain under discussion was sequenced for a study of cytomegalovirus exposure and HLA in healthy donors. Broader study findings: Using the classifier, cytomegalovirus status was reportedly diagnosed with high specificity and sensitivity. Immune exposure data for these donors was limited to CMV serostatus.

The CDR3 loop spans 16 amino acids. CDR1 and CDR2 (germline): MNHNS, SASEGT. The V gene lost 2 bases and the J gene lost 4 bases, with 12 bases spanning the gap. This clone is labeled medium-sized. The antigen remains undetermined. The PCR used 60 Vbeta and 13 Jbeta primers. Profiled with immunoSEQ multiplex PCR; TCRdb holds only in-frame clones, not every one. The sample contains 100,000 to 150,000 clones, 77% of which appear only once. The sequenced material came from PBMCs. The chain joins TRBV6-1 to TRBJ2-6; D possibly corresponds to TRBD1 (6 bases). The sequence came from a male donor in good health and CMV-seropositive. The CDR3 nucleotides read TGTGCCAGCAGTGAATTAACAGGGTCAGGGGCCAACGTCCTGACTTTC. Protein sequence: CASSELTGSGANVLTF.